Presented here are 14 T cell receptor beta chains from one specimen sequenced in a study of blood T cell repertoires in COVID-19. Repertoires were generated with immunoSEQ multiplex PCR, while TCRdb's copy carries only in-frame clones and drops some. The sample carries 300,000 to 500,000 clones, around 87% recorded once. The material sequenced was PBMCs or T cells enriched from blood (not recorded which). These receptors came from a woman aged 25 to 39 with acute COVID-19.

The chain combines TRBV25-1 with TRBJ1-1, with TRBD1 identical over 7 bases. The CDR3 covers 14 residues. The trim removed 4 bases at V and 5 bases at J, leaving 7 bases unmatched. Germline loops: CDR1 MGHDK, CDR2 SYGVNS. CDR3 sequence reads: CASSAMGQRTEAFF. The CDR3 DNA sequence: TGTGCCAGCAGTGCCATGGGACAGCGGACTGAAGCTTTCTTT.

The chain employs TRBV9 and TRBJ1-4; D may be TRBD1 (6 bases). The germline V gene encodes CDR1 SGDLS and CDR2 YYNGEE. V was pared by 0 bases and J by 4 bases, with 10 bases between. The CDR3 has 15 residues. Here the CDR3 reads CASSVGGRGNEKLFF. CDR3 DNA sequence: TGTGCCAGCAGCGTAGGCGGCAGGGGTAATGAAAAACTGTTTTTT.

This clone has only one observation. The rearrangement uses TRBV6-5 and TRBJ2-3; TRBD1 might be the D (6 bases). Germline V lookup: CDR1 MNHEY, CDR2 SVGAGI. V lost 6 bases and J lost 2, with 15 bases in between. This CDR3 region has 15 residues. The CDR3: CASRLTQGYTDTQYF. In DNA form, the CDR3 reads TGTGCCAGCAGGCTTACACAGGGCTACACAGATACGCAGTATTTT.

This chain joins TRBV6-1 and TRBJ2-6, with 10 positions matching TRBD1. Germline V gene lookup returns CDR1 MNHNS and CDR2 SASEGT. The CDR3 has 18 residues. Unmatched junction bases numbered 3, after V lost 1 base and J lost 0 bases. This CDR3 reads CASSEGGQGFSGANVLTF. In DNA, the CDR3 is TGTGCCAGCAGTGAAGGGGGACAGGGGTTCTCTGGGGCCAACGTCCTGACTTTC.

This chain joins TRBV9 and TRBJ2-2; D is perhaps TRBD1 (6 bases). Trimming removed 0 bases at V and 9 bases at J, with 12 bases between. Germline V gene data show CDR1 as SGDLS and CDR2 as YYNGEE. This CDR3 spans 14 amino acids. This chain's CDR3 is CASSVDYRVRELFF. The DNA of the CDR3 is TGTGCCAGCAGCGTAGATTACAGGGTTCGGGAGCTGTTTTTT.

DNA of the CDR3: TGTGCCAGTAGTATTTCGGTGCAGGCGACCCAGCCCCAGCATTTT. This translates into CASSISVQATQPQHF. V is TRBV19 and J is TRBJ1-5; D gene ambiguous. Germline CDR1 is LNHDA and CDR2 is SQIVND (reference sequence). The CDR3 covers 15 residues. With 3 bases removed from V and 7 bases from J, the gap between germline ends came to 16 bases.

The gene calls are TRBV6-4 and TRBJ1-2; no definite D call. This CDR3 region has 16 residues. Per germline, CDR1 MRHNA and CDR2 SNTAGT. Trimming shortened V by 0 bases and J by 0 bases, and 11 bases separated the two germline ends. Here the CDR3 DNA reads TGTGCCAGCAGTGACTCCCGACTTCTTTCTAACTATGGCTACACCTTC. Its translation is CASSDSRLLSNYGYTF.

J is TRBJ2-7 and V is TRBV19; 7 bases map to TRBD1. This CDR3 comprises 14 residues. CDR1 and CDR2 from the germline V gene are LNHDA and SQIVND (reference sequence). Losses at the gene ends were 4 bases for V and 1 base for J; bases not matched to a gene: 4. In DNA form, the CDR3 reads TGTGCCAGTAGTACGAGACAGGGATCCTACGAGCAGTACTTC. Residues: CASSTRQGSYEQYF. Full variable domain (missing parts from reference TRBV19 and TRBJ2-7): DGGITQSPKYLFRKEGQNVTLSCEQNLNHDAMYWYRQDPGQGLRLIYYSQIVNDFQKGDIAEGYSVSREKKESFPLTVTSAQKNPTAFYLCASSTRQGSYEQYFGPGTRLTVT.

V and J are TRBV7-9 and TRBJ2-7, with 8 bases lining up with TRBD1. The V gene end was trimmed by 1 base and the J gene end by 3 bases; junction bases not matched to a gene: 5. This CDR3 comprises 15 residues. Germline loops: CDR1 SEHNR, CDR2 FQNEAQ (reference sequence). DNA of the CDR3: TGTGCCAGCAGCTTAGGGGACGACAGGGGCTACGAGCAGTACTTC. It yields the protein CASSLGDDRGYEQYF.

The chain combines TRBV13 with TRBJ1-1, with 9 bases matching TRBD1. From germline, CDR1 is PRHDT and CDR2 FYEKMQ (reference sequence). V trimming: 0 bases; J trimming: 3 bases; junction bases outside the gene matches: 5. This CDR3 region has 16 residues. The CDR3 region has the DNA TGTGCCAGCAGCTTAGGCCCGGACAGGGGATACACTGAAGCTTTCTTT. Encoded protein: CASSLGPDRGYTEAFF.

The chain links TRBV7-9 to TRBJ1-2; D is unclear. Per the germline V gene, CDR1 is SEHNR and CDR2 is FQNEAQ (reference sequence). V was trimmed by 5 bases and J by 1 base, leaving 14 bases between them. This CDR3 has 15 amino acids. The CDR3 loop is CASSPGGQNNYGYTF. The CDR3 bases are TGTGCCAGCAGCCCCGGCGGGCAAAATAACTATGGCTACACCTTC.

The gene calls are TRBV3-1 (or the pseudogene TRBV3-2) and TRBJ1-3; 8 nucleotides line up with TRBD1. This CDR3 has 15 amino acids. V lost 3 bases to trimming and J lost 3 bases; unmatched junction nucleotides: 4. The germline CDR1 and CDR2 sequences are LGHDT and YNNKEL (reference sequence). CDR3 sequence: CASSHPDRGGNTIYF. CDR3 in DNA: TGTGCCAGCAGCCACCCCGACAGGGGTGGAAACACCATATATTTT.

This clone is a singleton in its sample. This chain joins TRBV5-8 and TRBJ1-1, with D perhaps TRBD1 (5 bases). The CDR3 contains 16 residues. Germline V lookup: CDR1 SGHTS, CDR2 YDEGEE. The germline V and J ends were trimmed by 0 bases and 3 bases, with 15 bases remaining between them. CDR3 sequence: CASSLAGWGVYTEAFF. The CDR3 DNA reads TGTGCCAGCAGCTTGGCCGGGTGGGGCGTTTACACTGAAGCTTTCTTT.

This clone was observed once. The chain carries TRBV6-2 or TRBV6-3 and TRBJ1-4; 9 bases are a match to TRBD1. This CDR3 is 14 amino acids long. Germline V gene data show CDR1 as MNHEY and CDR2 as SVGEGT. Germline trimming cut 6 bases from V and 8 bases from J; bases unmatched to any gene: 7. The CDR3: CASSSGTGPEKLFF. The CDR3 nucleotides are TGTGCCAGCAGCTCCGGGACAGGGCCCGAAAAACTGTTTTTT.